The T cell receptor beta chain described here comes from a study of blood T cell repertoires in COVID-19. Study summary: There were acute and convalescent COVID-19 samples, and they came from the United States, Italy and Spain. From T cells, B-cell-depleted T cells, or PBMCs came the material, which was cDNA or gDNA.

Germline V gives CDR1 SGHAT, CDR2 FQNNGV. This CDR3 is built from 15 residues. The ends lost 1 base at V and 10 bases at J; junction bases unmatched: 2. As processed by the authors: Estimation of nucleated cell counts was performed using reference gene primer amplification. This table comes from immunoSEQ multiplex PCR, and its TCRdb copy is limited to in-frame clones, with some not included. That table is the source of V, J and clone size, and D and trimming were worked out from the DNA. Of 100,000 to 150,000 clones detected, about 88% appear once; the ten largest clones hold approximately 1.1%. This TCR was sampled from a woman over 75 with acute or convalescent COVID-19. The gene calls are TRBV11-2 and TRBJ2-1; 15 positions agree with TRBD2. The sequenced sample consisted of peripheral blood. The CDR3 region has the DNA TGTGCCAGCAGCTTAGCGGGACTAGCGGGAGGAGAGCAGTTCTTC. It codes for CASSLAGLAGGEQFF.